This T cell receptor (beta chain) was recovered during a study of blood T cells in healthy people across ages. Study-wide points: A strong correlation was seen between TCR beta diversity and naive T cell percentage.

Then a second PCR, running roughly 7 to 12 cycles, was carried out with a sample-barcoded 5' primer and a J-beta primer mix. TCRdb itself ran the 5' RACE reads through MiXCR, one entry per CDR3 protein. The repertoire consists of about 1,000,000 distinct CDR3 sequences, with under 45% occurring once and the leading ten covering approximately 17%. In germline, CDR1 is LGHDT, CDR2 YNNKEL (reference sequence). The CDR3 runs to 14 residues. Trimming pared 0 bases from V and 6 bases from J, leaving 9 bases between. A remark on this clonotype: Its antigen is unidentified.

This sequence was found in a woman aged 55-75 years in good health. The chain carries TRBV3-1 and TRBJ1-5; the D is unclear. The sample was blood. The CDR3 region is CASSQDLGLQPQHF. The CDR3 region has the DNA TGTGCCAGCAGCCAAGATCTAGGACTTCAGCCCCAGCATTTT. The variable domain in full, with the rest retrieved from reference TRBV3-1 and TRBJ1-5, is DTAVSQTPKYLVTQMGNDKSIKCEQNLGHDTMYWYKQDSKKFLKIMFSYNNKELIINETVPNRFSPKSPDKAHLNLHINSLELGDSAVYFCASSQDLGLQPQHFGDGTRLSIL.